Listed below are T cell receptor beta chains from one sample, sequenced in a study of memory CD4+ T cells and cytomegalovirus serostatus. Assay: immunoSEQ multiplex PCR; the TCRdb copy retains only in-frame clones and omits some. Of about 31,000 clones in the sample, about 76% were seen once. The sequencing sample was made of memory CD4+ T cells from blood. The receptors shown here come from an adult in good health and CMV-seronegative. Some clones in this sample may be carry-over from other donors' samples. Both conserved end residues are part of each CDR3. A D gene is named only where the DNA matches it firmly. Clone size is given for some rows only: seen once, a few or many times, or a class if the clone is expanded.

v_gene: TRBV5-1; j_gene: TRBJ1-2; d_gene: TRBD1; abundance: .; CDR3nt: TGCGCCAGCAGCTCCGGGACAGGGGGCTATTATGGCTACACCTTC; CDR3aa: CASSSGTGGYYGYTF
v_gene: TRBV6-1; j_gene: TRBJ2-2; d_gene: .; abundance: .; CDR3nt: TGTGCCAGCAGTCGGCGACTCGGGGAGCTGTTTTTT; CDR3aa: CASSRRLGELFF
v_gene: TRBV7-2; j_gene: TRBJ1-5; d_gene: .; abundance: .; CDR3nt: TGTGCCAGCAGCAGGGGACCCGACCCCAATCAGCCCCAGCATTTT; CDR3aa: CASSRGPDPNQPQHF
v_gene: TRBV29-1; j_gene: TRBJ2-7; d_gene: .; abundance: .; CDR3nt: TGCAGCGTTGAAGACAGGTACTACGAGCAGTACTTC; CDR3aa: CSVEDRYYEQYF
v_gene: TRBV19; j_gene: TRBJ1-1; d_gene: .; abundance: few; CDR3nt: TGTGCCAGTGGGAGCGGGACACGGGACACTGAAGCTTTCTTT; CDR3aa: CASGSGTRDTEAFF
v_gene: TRBV19; j_gene: TRBJ1-1; d_gene: .; abundance: .; CDR3nt: TGTGCCAGTATCCCCGGACAGAGCATGAACACTGAAGCTTTCTTT; CDR3aa: CASIPGQSMNTEAFF
v_gene: TRBV6-1; j_gene: TRBJ1-2; d_gene: .; abundance: .; CDR3nt: TGTGCCAGCAGTGAAGCGGCGACGGCGTATGGCTACACCTTC; CDR3aa: CASSEAATAYGYTF
v_gene: TRBV19; j_gene: TRBJ2-1; d_gene: .; abundance: .; CDR3nt: TGTGCCAGTAACCAGGACCTATACAATGAGCAGTTCTTC; CDR3aa: CASNQDLYNEQFF
v_gene: TRBV27; j_gene: TRBJ2-5; d_gene: TRBD2; abundance: .; CDR3nt: TGTGCCAGCACTTCCTTGGGGGGGCTAGCGGGGGGCAGGGAGACCCAGTACTTC; CDR3aa: CASTSLGGLAGGRETQYF
v_gene: TRBV11-2; j_gene: TRBJ1-3; d_gene: .; abundance: .; CDR3nt: TGTGCCAGCAGCGTGAACTCTGGAAACACCATATATTTT; CDR3aa: CASSVNSGNTIYF
v_gene: TRBV30; j_gene: TRBJ1-2; d_gene: .; abundance: .; CDR3nt: TGTGCCTGGAGAGGAGGGACGTTCGGCTACACCTTC; CDR3aa: CAWRGGTFGYTF
v_gene: TRBV11-2; j_gene: TRBJ1-6; d_gene: .; abundance: .; CDR3nt: TGTGCCAGCAGTCCGGGACTGATTAATTCACCCCTCCACTTT; CDR3aa: CASSPGLINSPLHF
v_gene: TRBV4-3; j_gene: TRBJ2-7; d_gene: .; abundance: .; CDR3nt: TGCGCCAGCAGCCAAAACCGGGACCGACTCCGCGAGCAGTACTTC; CDR3aa: CASSQNRDRLREQYF
v_gene: TRBV7-2; j_gene: TRBJ2-1; d_gene: TRBD1; abundance: .; CDR3nt: TGTGCCAGCAGCGCCACCCCGGGACAGGGGAACGAGTTCTTC; CDR3aa: CASSATPGQGNEFF
v_gene: TRBV28; j_gene: TRBJ1-2; d_gene: .; abundance: .; CDR3nt: TGTGCCAGCAGTTCCCAAACAACGGCCTATGGCTACACCTTC; CDR3aa: CASSSQTTAYGYTF
v_gene: TRBV5-4; j_gene: TRBJ2-5; d_gene: TRBD2; abundance: .; CDR3nt: TGTGCCAGCAGCTCCCCCAGCGGGGGGGCTTATGAGACCCAGTACTTC; CDR3aa: CASSSPSGGAYETQYF
v_gene: TRBV10-1; j_gene: TRBJ2-5; d_gene: TRBD1; abundance: .; CDR3nt: TGCGCCAGCAGTGCGGGACAGCAAGAGACCCAGTACTTC; CDR3aa: CASSAGQQETQYF
v_gene: TRBV30; j_gene: TRBJ1-2; d_gene: .; abundance: .; CDR3nt: TGTGCCTTAAATAATAAACAGGGAGGCTATGGCTACACCTTC; CDR3aa: CALNNKQGGYGYTF
v_gene: TRBV6-5; j_gene: TRBJ1-6; d_gene: .; abundance: once; CDR3nt: TGTGCCAGCAGTTTAATGAGAGGGAATTCACCCCTCCACTTT; CDR3aa: CASSLMRGNSPLHF
v_gene: TRBV30; j_gene: TRBJ2-1; d_gene: TRBD1; abundance: .; CDR3nt: TGTGCCTGGAGTCTGGACAGGTACAATGAGCAGTTCTTC; CDR3aa: CAWSLDRYNEQFF
v_gene: TRBV25-1; j_gene: TRBJ2-5; d_gene: TRBD1; abundance: .; CDR3nt: TGTGCCAGCAGTGAAAACCCCAGGGGGATTCGTGAGACCCAGTACTTC; CDR3aa: CASSENPRGIRETQYF
v_gene: TRBV6-5; j_gene: TRBJ1-1; d_gene: .; abundance: .; CDR3nt: TGTGCCAGCAGTTCTACAGGATTTGGTGAAGCTTTCTTT; CDR3aa: CASSSTGFGEAFF
v_gene: TRBV5-1; j_gene: TRBJ1-1; d_gene: .; abundance: few; CDR3nt: TGCGCCAGCAGCTTGGCGACGCAAATGAACACTGAAGCTTTCTTT; CDR3aa: CASSLATQMNTEAFF
v_gene: TRBV19; j_gene: TRBJ1-5; d_gene: .; abundance: once; CDR3nt: TGTGCCAGTGCTCGCCCAGGGGTCAATCAGCCCCAGCATTTT; CDR3aa: CASARPGVNQPQHF
v_gene: TRBV5-1; j_gene: TRBJ2-5; d_gene: .; abundance: .; CDR3nt: TGCGCCAGCAGCTTGGTAGGAAAGGAGACCCAGTACTTC; CDR3aa: CASSLVGKETQYF
v_gene: TRBV5-1; j_gene: TRBJ2-3; d_gene: .; abundance: .; CDR3nt: TGCGCCAGCAGCTTGGGATCAAATCCTAGCACAGATACGCAGTATTTT; CDR3aa: CASSLGSNPSTDTQYF
v_gene: TRBV9; j_gene: TRBJ1-2; d_gene: TRBD1; abundance: .; CDR3nt: TGTGCCAGCAGCTCCCGGACAGGGGTGAACTATGGCTACACCTTC; CDR3aa: CASSSRTGVNYGYTF
v_gene: TRBV6-1; j_gene: TRBJ2-5; d_gene: TRBD2; abundance: .; CDR3nt: TGTGCCAGCAGTTCTGGGGGGGACGCCTCTGGGACCCAGTACTTC; CDR3aa: CASSSGGDASGTQYF
v_gene: TRBV10-3; j_gene: TRBJ2-2; d_gene: .; abundance: .; CDR3nt: TGTGCCATCAGTGAGTCGATACTGGGGGCTAACACCGGGGAGCTGTTTTTT; CDR3aa: CAISESILGANTGELFF